This TCR beta chain originates from a study of cytomegalovirus exposure and HLA in healthy donors. Regarding the study as a whole: The study carried out a later analysis of TCR beta sequences. It associated approximately 15,000 of them with specific HLA alleles at a false discovery rate of 0.05. A link between a missense DCLRE1C variant and TCR beta V- and J-gene trimming emerged from a later analysis. In a later analysis, the majority of CMV-associated beta chains seemingly showed HLA restriction.

Trimming took 5 bases from V and 6 from J, leaving 14 bases between them. There are 14 residues in the CDR3. Per the germline V gene, CDR1 is SEHNR and CDR2 is FQNEAQ (reference sequence). This clone has more than one count but fewer than ten. Its target is unknown. The study ran its PCR with 60 Vbeta and 13 Jbeta primers. Sequencing used immunoSEQ multiplex PCR; TCRdb keeps in-frame clones, though not all of them. Seen here are about 120,000 clones, less than 80% observed once, and the top ten hold about 9.9%. The specimen was PBMCs. The source of this sequence is a woman between 50 and 59 years old in good health and CMV-seropositive. The chain recombines TRBV7-9 with TRBJ1-3; possibly TRBD1 for D (5 bases). The CDR3 protein is CASSPGRDENTIYF. CDR3 coding DNA: TGTGCCAGCAGCCCAGGGCGGGACGAAAACACCATATATTTT.